These 21 T cell receptor beta chains originate from one sample sequenced in a study of blood T cell repertoires in COVID-19. Sequenced by immunoSEQ multiplex PCR; TCRdb stores in-frame clones only, minus some. The sample lists more than 150,000 clones; over 70% were seen once. Sequencing input: PBMCs or T cells enriched from blood (not recorded which). These TCRs come from a man in his 60s who had been exposed to COVID-19.

There are a few counts of this clone. V gene TRBV19 combines with J gene TRBJ1-5; D perhaps matches TRBD1 (6 bases). Germline lookup yields CDR1 LNHDA and CDR2 SQIVND (reference sequence). V was cut by 6 bases and J by 10 bases, with 13 bases left in between. The CDR3 is 12 residues long. CDR3 residues: CASSITRGPQHF. The CDR3 DNA sequence: TGTGCCAGTAGCATCACCAGGGGACCCCAGCATTTT.

The chain joins TRBV7-3 to TRBJ2-1; a possible D gene is TRBD1 (6 bases). Germline V gene data show CDR1 as SGHTA and CDR2 as FQGTGA. The CDR3 runs 13 residues. Trimming removed 7 bases at V and 10 bases at J, with 17 bases between. In nucleotides, the CDR3 is TGTGCCAGCACCGAAAATGGGGGCGGGGAGCAGTTCTTC. Translating it yields CASTENGGGEQFF.

This rearrangement joins TRBV16 to TRBJ1-2, with D uncertain. CDR1 KGHSY and CDR2 FQNENV come from the germline V gene. The CDR3 is made up of 14 amino acids. V shed 2 bases and J shed 7 bases, with 14 bases lying between them. The CDR3 nucleotides read TGTGCCAGCAGCCAAAGTGTGCGGTCGGGTGGCTACACCTTC. Amino acids: CASSQSVRSGGYTF.

This clone was observed once. The V and J genes are TRBV24-1 and TRBJ2-1; 7 bases align to TRBD1. The length of the CDR3 is 15 residues. Germline V gives CDR1 KGHDR, CDR2 SFDVKD. V shed 5 bases and J 1 base; nucleotides not matched to a gene: 4. The CDR3 loop reads CATSAQTGSYNEQFF. The DNA for the CDR3 is TGTGCCACCAGTGCCCAGACAGGGTCCTACAATGAGCAGTTCTTC.

This clone was counted once. This chain connects TRBV4-2 to TRBJ1-1; unclear D gene. Germline V gives CDR1 LGHNA, CDR2 YNFKEQ. Between the trimmed V and J ends, which lost 3 bases and 0 bases, there was a span of 14 bases. This CDR3 is built from 16 residues. DNA of the CDR3: TGTGCCAGCAGCCAGAGTGACAATCGGATGAACACTGAAGCTTTCTTT. Translating it yields CASSQSDNRMNTEAFF.

V usage is TRBV5-4 and J usage is TRBJ1-1, with D unclear. Trimming took off 0 bases at V and 3 bases at J, with 9 bases between the two ends. Germline V gene lookup returns CDR1 SGHNT and CDR2 YYREEE (reference sequence). CDR3 size: 14 residues. The CDR3 DNA follows: TGTGCCAGCAGCTTGGAGAGAGTGGACACTGAAGCTTTCTTT. Amino acids: CASSLERVDTEAFF.

The chain carries TRBV28 and TRBJ2-1; D perhaps matches TRBD2 (6 bases). CDR3 length: 13 amino acids. CDR1 and CDR2 (germline): MDHEN, SYDVKM. V lost 10 bases and J 12 bases, leaving 22 bases between the germline ends. CDR3 in amino acids: CAITGSRGRVQFF. CDR3 DNA sequence: TGTGCCATCACGGGGTCCCGGGGGAGAGTGCAGTTCTTC.

Written as DNA, the CDR3 is TGTGCCTGGTCTGCGAGCTCCTACGAGCAGTACTTC. Protein: CAWSASSYEQYF. The V gene is TRBV30, the J gene TRBJ2-7; D is ambiguous. The CDR3 sequence is 12 residues long. Deletions cut 5 bases from V and 0 bases from J, with 8 bases between. Germline CDR1 reads GTSNPN; CDR2 reads SVGIG (reference sequence).

The chain couples TRBV10-3 to TRBJ2-2; D remains unclear. The germline CDR1 and CDR2 sequences are ENHRY and SYGVKD. This CDR3 has 13 residues. V shed 11 bases and J shed 7 bases, with 17 bases lying between them. CDR3 sequence reads: CAPDEAVGGELFF. The CDR3 nucleotides read TGTGCCCCTGATGAGGCCGTGGGCGGGGAGCTGTTTTTT.

This chain joins TRBV27 and TRBJ2-4; D remains unclear. Trimming pared 6 bases from V and 9 bases from J, leaving 9 bases between. Germline V gives CDR1 MNHEY, CDR2 SMNVEV (reference sequence). CDR3 length: 11 amino acids. The CDR3: CASSSGGIQYF. CDR3 sequence (DNA): TGTGCCAGCAGCTCCGGTGGCATTCAGTACTTC.

The chain carries TRBV30 and TRBJ1-1, with D possibly being TRBD1 (6 bases). V lost 2 bases and J lost 1, with 11 bases in between. CDR3 length: 14 residues. The germline V gene has CDR1 GTSNPN and CDR2 SVGIG (reference sequence). CDR3 in DNA: TGTGCCTGGAGTCTTTGGGGGCAGAACACTGAAGCTTTCTTT. It encodes CAWSLWGQNTEAFF.

This rearrangement joins TRBV30 to TRBJ1-2, with 7 bases aligning to TRBD1. This CDR3 spans 16 amino acids. Germline trimming cut 2 bases from V and 5 bases from J; bases unmatched to any gene: 14. Germline V gene sequence: CDR1 GTSNPN, CDR2 SVGIG (reference sequence). The CDR3 here is CAWSRSRGFSAYGYTF. In nucleotides, the CDR3 is TGTGCCTGGAGTAGGAGCAGGGGGTTCTCTGCTTATGGCTACACCTTC.

The chain recombines TRBV5-6 with TRBJ2-1; 16 bases match TRBD2. The CDR3 is 19 amino acids. The germline V gene encodes CDR1 SGHDT and CDR2 YYEEEE. V was pared by 3 bases and J by 3 bases, with 9 bases of the junction left unmatched. CDR3 DNA: TGTGCCAGCAGCTGGGGGGTTGGGACTAGCGGGAGGGGCTACAATGAGCAGTTCTTC. It is translated as CASSWGVGTSGRGYNEQFF. Based on the CDR3 plus reference TRBV5-6 and TRBJ2-1, the full variable domain is DAGVTQSPTHLIKTRGQQVTLRCSPKSGHDTVSWYQQALGQGPQFIFQYYEEEERQRGNFPDRFSGHQFPNYSSELNVNALLLGDSALYLCASSWGVGTSGRGYNEQFFGPGTRLTVL.

This rearrangement joins TRBV5-6 to TRBJ1-2; 9 bases are a match to TRBD1. The CDR3 runs to 14 residues. J was trimmed by 8 bases and V by 1 base; bases with no gene match: 6. CDR1 is SGHDT and CDR2 is YYEEEE in the germline V gene. CDR3 loop: CASSLRTGVRGYTF. CDR3 bases: TGTGCCAGCAGCTTGAGGACAGGGGTGAGAGGCTACACCTTC.

The rearrangement joins TRBV5-1 to TRBJ2-1; 9 bases line up with TRBD2. The junction had 12 bases not matched to a gene; V was cut back by 3 bases and J by 8 bases. The CDR3 runs 16 residues. From germline, CDR1 is SGHRS and CDR2 YFSETQ. As DNA, the CDR3 is TGCGCCAGCAGCTCCTTTAGCGGGAGCAAGATGGATGAGCAGTTCTTC. Translated: CASSSFSGSKMDEQFF.

The chain recombines TRBV5-1 with TRBJ2-2, with D possibly being TRBD1 (5 bases). This CDR3 has 16 residues. Looked up from germline, CDR1 is SGHRS and CDR2 is YFSETQ. Between the trimmed V and J ends, which lost 0 bases and 1 base, there was a span of 10 bases. CDR3 residues: CASSLDGRVNTGELFF. In DNA, the CDR3 is TGCGCCAGCAGCTTGGACGGCAGGGTGAACACCGGGGAGCTGTTTTTT.

V usage is TRBV11-2 and J usage is TRBJ1-5; D is unresolved. Germline lookup yields CDR1 SGHAT and CDR2 FQNNGV. CDR3 length equals 15 residues. The V gene lost 5 bases and the J gene lost 4 bases, with 15 bases spanning the gap. The CDR3 sequence is CASSLGGVPNQPQHF. In nucleotides, the CDR3 is TGTGCCAGCAGCCTGGGCGGGGTACCGAATCAGCCCCAGCATTTT.

V is TRBV5-1 and J is TRBJ2-2; 7 bases align to TRBD2. The germline V gene encodes CDR1 SGHRS and CDR2 YFSETQ. V lost 0 bases, J lost 7 bases, and 6 bases stayed unmatched. This CDR3 spans 15 amino acids. CDR3 loop: CASSLEAGEFGELFF. The CDR3 DNA reads TGCGCCAGCAGCTTGGAGGCGGGGGAGTTCGGGGAGCTGTTTTTT.

The J gene is TRBJ2-2, the V gene TRBV7-6; 11 nucleotides match TRBD1. V trimming: 0 bases; J trimming: 6 bases; junction bases outside the gene matches: 3. CDR3 length: 16 residues. Germline V gene lookup returns CDR1 SGHVS and CDR2 FNYEAQ. CDR3 sequence reads: CASSLADRGLAGELFF. The CDR3 DNA sequence: TGTGCCAGCAGCTTAGCGGACAGGGGGCTGGCCGGGGAGCTGTTTTTT. The full variable domain, with the rest looked up from reference TRBV7-6 and TRBJ2-2, is GAGVSQSPRYKVTKRGQDVALRCDPISGHVSLYWYRQALGQGPEFLTYFNYEAQQDKSGLPNDRFSAERPEGSISTLTIQRTEQRDSAMYRCASSLADRGLAGELFFGEGSRLTVL.

The chain has TRBV11-2 and TRBJ2-1; perhaps TRBD2 as D (6 bases). CDR3 length equals 17 residues. V was cut by 1 base and J by 4 bases, with 17 bases left in between. Per the germline V gene, CDR1 is SGHAT and CDR2 is FQNNGV. The CDR3 DNA sequence: TGTGCCAGCAGCTTAGCCACGAGGGCGGGATGGTACAATGAGCAGTTCTTC. Protein: CASSLATRAGWYNEQFF.

The chain recombines TRBV4-1 with TRBJ2-7, with no clear D. The germline CDR1 and CDR2 sequences are MGHRA and YSYEKL. Between the trimmed V and J ends, which lost 0 bases and 3 bases, there was a span of 6 bases. This CDR3 has 13 amino acids. The CDR3 here is CASSQDRVYEQYF. CDR3 sequence (DNA): TGCGCCAGCAGCCAAGATCGGGTCTACGAGCAGTACTTC.